The 6 T cell receptor beta chains listed next were all sequenced from one sample in a study of OX40 agonist ivuxolimab in advanced cancers. This table comes from immunoSEQ multiplex PCR, and its TCRdb copy is limited to in-frame clones, with some not included. The data show about 100,000 clones, around 90% seen once. The specimen was CD4+ or CD8+ T cells sorted from blood, collected in a trial of the OX40 agonist ivuxolimab. Receptor source: an adult with an advanced solid tumor such as melanoma, head and neck, liver or kidney cancer.

CDR3 nucleotides: TGTGCCAGCAGCTCGCGACAGGGGGCTTTAAACATTCAGTACTTC. Translating gives CASSSRQGALNIQYF. The chain is built from TRBV5-4 and TRBJ2-4, with TRBD1 matching over 10 bases. The CDR3 runs to 15 residues. V gave up 3 bases and J gave up 6 bases; unmatched junction bases: 6. CDR1 is SGHNT, CDR2 YYREEE, per germline (reference sequence).

This chain links TRBV9 with TRBJ2-5; a possible D gene is TRBD2 (6 bases). The germline V gene has CDR1 SGDLS and CDR2 YYNGEE. The V end was cut by 6 bases, the J end by 1 base, with 13 bases between. The CDR3 is made up of 14 amino acids. In DNA form, the CDR3 reads TGTGCCAGCATTAGGGACTCCCTCCAAGAGACCCAGTACTTC. As protein: CASIRDSLQETQYF.

The genes are TRBV10-3 and TRBJ2-3; 8 nucleotides agree with TRBD1. In germline, CDR1 is ENHRY, CDR2 SYGVKD. This CDR3 region has 15 residues. V shed 8 bases, J shed 3 bases, and the junction held 10 bases outside the gene matches. The CDR3 sequence: CAIGGITGGTDTQYF. As DNA, the CDR3 is TGTGCCATCGGGGGGATAACAGGGGGAACAGATACGCAGTATTTT.

The chain couples TRBV19 to TRBJ2-4; either TRBD1 or TRBD2 may supply D (7 bases each). Between the trimmed V and J ends, which lost 3 bases and 1 base, there was a span of 16 bases. CDR3 size: 17 residues. Germline V gives CDR1 LNHDA, CDR2 SQIVND (reference sequence). As DNA, the CDR3 is TGTGCCAGTAGTATGGGGGAGGGGGCAGTTGCCAAAAACATTCAGTACTTC. Encoded protein: CASSMGEGAVAKNIQYF. The variable domain in full, with the rest retrieved from reference TRBV19 and TRBJ2-4, is DGGITQSPKYLFRKEGQNVTLSCEQNLNHDAMYWYRQDPGQGLRLIYYSQIVNDFQKGDIAEGYSVSREKKESFPLTVTSAQKNPTAFYLCASSMGEGAVAKNIQYFGAGTRLSVL.

The chain combines TRBV30 with TRBJ1-1; D is unclear. Trimming removed 1 base at V and 0 bases at J, with 12 bases between. Per germline, CDR1 GTSNPN and CDR2 SVGIG (reference sequence). The CDR3 is 15 amino acids. In DNA form, the CDR3 reads TGTGCCTGGAGTGCCCCAAGACGGATGAACACTGAAGCTTTCTTT. The encoded protein is CAWSAPRRMNTEAFF.

The V gene is TRBV7-3, the J gene TRBJ2-1; TRBD2 aligns across 11 bases. J lost 7 bases, V lost 2 bases, and 4 bases had no gene match. In germline, CDR1 is SGHTA, CDR2 FQGTGA. This CDR3 has 15 residues. In nucleotides, the CDR3 is TGTGCCAGCAGCTTATTAGCGGGAGGGCGAAATGAGCAGTTCTTC. This codes for CASSLLAGGRNEQFF.